The 26 T cell receptor beta chains presented below share a single source sample, sequenced in a study of CD8 T cells in Susac syndrome. With random hexamers, reverse transcription was performed on about 0.5 to 1 ug of RNA. TCRdb used MiXCR to reprocess the immunoSEQ multiplex PCR reads, holding one entry per CDR3 protein. The sample carries about 110,000 distinct CDR3 sequences, approximately 94% recorded once. Sample: CD8+ T cells from PBMCs. These receptors were taken from a human donor with Susac syndrome.

The chain employs TRBV6-5 and TRBJ2-1; the D is unclear. Germline V gene sequence: CDR1 MNHEY, CDR2 SVGAGI. This CDR3 has 13 residues. The V and J ends lost 8 bases and 2 bases respectively, with 10 bases between them. CDR3 DNA: TGTGCCAGCCAAGACCTACCCTACAATGAGCAGTTCTTC. Translating it yields CASQDLPYNEQFF.

This chain uses TRBV7-8 with TRBJ2-7; perhaps D is TRBD1 or TRBD2 (5 bases each). This CDR3 is built from 16 residues. The ends were cut back, 5 bases at V and 6 bases at J, with 23 bases in the middle. CDR1 and CDR2 from the germline V gene are SGHVS and FQNEAQ. The CDR3 is CASSPTLRGVSTEQYF. In DNA, the CDR3 is TGTGCCAGCAGCCCGACCCTAAGAGGGGTCAGCACCGAGCAGTACTTC. Together with reference TRBV7-8 and TRBJ2-7, the CDR3 gives the full variable domain: GAGVSQSPRYKVAKRGQDVALRCDPISGHVSLFWYQQALGQGPEFLTYFQNEAQLDKSGLPSDRFFAERPEGSVSTLKIQRTQQEDSAVYLCASSPTLRGVSTEQYFGPGTRLTVT.

V and J are TRBV19 and TRBJ2-5, with TRBD2 matching over 10 bases. The germline CDR1 and CDR2 sequences are LNHDA and SQIVND (reference sequence). J lost 7 bases, V lost 8 bases, and 10 bases had no gene match. This CDR3 contains 14 residues. The CDR3 region is CASRLAGEPRTQYF. CDR3 nucleotide sequence: TGTGCCAGTCGCCTAGCGGGGGAGCCTCGGACCCAGTACTTC.

CDR3 sequence reads: CATSNPNTEAFF. The CDR3 DNA follows: TGTGCCACCAGCAATCCGAACACTGAAGCTTTCTTT. The chain has TRBV15 and TRBJ1-1, with unresolved D. Looked up from germline, CDR1 is LNHNV and CDR2 is YYDKDF (reference sequence). This CDR3 is 12 amino acids long. V lost 4 bases, J lost 1 base, and 4 bases lay in between.

V usage is TRBV19 and J usage is TRBJ2-7, with D possibly called TRBD1 or TRBD2 (5 bases each). Between the trimmed V and J ends, which lost 7 bases and 6 bases, there was a span of 13 bases. This CDR3 contains 12 residues. Germline V lookup: CDR1 LNHDA, CDR2 SQIVND (reference sequence). CDR3 loop: CASTGTFGEQYF. Here the CDR3 DNA reads TGTGCCAGTACCGGGACGTTTGGCGAGCAGTACTTC.

V gene TRBV7-9 combines with J gene TRBJ2-6; no definite D call. CDR1 and CDR2 from the germline V gene are SEHNR and FQNEAQ (reference sequence). The V gene lost 4 bases and the J gene lost 0 bases, with 10 bases spanning the gap. The CDR3 length is 16 residues. DNA for the CDR3: TGTGCCAGCAGCTCCCCTCTTGACTCTGGGGCCAACGTCCTGACTTTC. Translating it yields CASSSPLDSGANVLTF.

The gene calls are TRBV5-1 and TRBJ1-1, with D unresolved. Germline V gene sequence: CDR1 SGHRS, CDR2 YFSETQ. This CDR3 is 12 amino acids long. V was pared by 6 bases and J by 0 bases, with 6 bases between. The CDR3 region has the DNA TGCGCCAGCAAGGAAATGAACACTGAAGCTTTCTTT. Protein: CASKEMNTEAFF.

The chain has TRBV7-2 and TRBJ2-1; D is unclear. V lost 1 base and J lost 4, with 8 bases in between. This CDR3 has 14 residues. Germline V lookup: CDR1 SGHTA, CDR2 FQGNSA. The CDR3 nucleotides read TGTGCCAGCAGCTTAGTGCCCTTTTACAATGAGCAGTTCTTC. Translated: CASSLVPFYNEQFF.

The table lists this clonotype with a count of one. The CDR3 sequence is CASSFKETQYF. The CDR3 DNA sequence: TGTGCCAGCAGCTTCAAAGAGACCCAGTACTTC. The genes are TRBV7-2 and TRBJ2-5; no clear D. V lost 3 bases and J 3 bases, leaving 2 bases between the germline ends. The CDR3 consists of 11 residues. From germline, CDR1 is SGHTA and CDR2 FQGNSA.

The chain has TRBV28 and TRBJ2-7; D gene unclear. V gave up 7 bases and J gave up 0 bases, with 10 bases separating them. Germline V CDR1 and CDR2: MDHEN, SYDVKM. The CDR3 totals 13 residues. The CDR3 bases are TGTGCCAGCACCTCCCTGAGCTCCTACGAGCAGTACTTC. Protein sequence: CASTSLSSYEQYF.

This rearrangement joins TRBV5-6 to TRBJ2-4; the D gene is possibly TRBD2 (5 bases). The CDR3 sequence is 13 residues long. Between the trimmed V and J ends, which lost 3 bases and 7 bases, there was a span of 11 bases. Germline values: CDR1 SGHDT, CDR2 YYEEEE. The CDR3 DNA reads as TGTGCCAGCAGCTCCCCTGAGGGCAACATTCAGTACTTC. Protein sequence: CASSSPEGNIQYF.

This chain connects TRBV14 to TRBJ1-1; 9 positions agree with TRBD1. V dropped 3 bases and J dropped 5; count of bases not matched to a gene: 7. This CDR3 spans 15 amino acids. CDR1 and CDR2 (germline): SGHDN, FVKESK. The CDR3: CASSQMGQGGTEAFF. CDR3 bases: TGTGCCAGCAGCCAGATGGGACAGGGAGGGACTGAAGCTTTCTTT. Full variable domain (rest looked up from reference TRBV14 and TRBJ1-1): EAGVTQFPSHSVIEKGQTVTLRCDPISGHDNLYWYRRVMGKEIKFLLHFVKESKQDESGMPNNRFLAERTGGTYSTLKVQPAELEDSGVYFCASSQMGQGGTEAFFGQGTRLTVV.

The chain recombines TRBV7-8 with TRBJ2-7; no definite D call. The CDR3 runs 14 residues. The germline V gene encodes CDR1 SGHVS and CDR2 FQNEAQ. V lost 1 base, J lost 6 bases, and 13 bases lay in between. This chain's CDR3 is CASSLDGSAFEQYF. The DNA of the CDR3 is TGTGCCAGCAGCTTAGACGGGTCGGCCTTCGAGCAGTACTTC.

The genes are TRBV6-4 and TRBJ2-1; 12 positions match TRBD2. In germline, CDR1 is MRHNA, CDR2 SNTAGT. V lost 0 bases to trimming and J lost 6 bases; unmatched junction nucleotides: 3. The CDR3 spans 16 residues. The CDR3 coding sequence is TGTGCCAGCAGTGACTCAGGGGGACTAGCGGGCAATGAGCAGTTCTTC. It specifies CASSDSGGLAGNEQFF.

This chain links TRBV3-1 with TRBJ1-1; D remains ambiguous. CDR3 length: 16 amino acids. The V gene's germline CDR1 is LGHDT and CDR2 YNNKEL (reference sequence). The V gene lost 1 base and the J gene lost 0 bases, with 12 bases spanning the gap. CDR3 loop: CASSQAQRGMNTEAFF. CDR3 nucleotide sequence: TGTGCCAGCAGCCAAGCACAACGGGGAATGAACACTGAAGCTTTCTTT.

This clonotype was found once. The V gene is TRBV11-2, the J gene TRBJ1-2; no firm D call. The CDR3 runs to 14 residues. The germline V gene encodes CDR1 SGHAT and CDR2 FQNNGV. V lost 3 bases and J lost 4, with 12 bases in between. The CDR3 nucleotides are TGTGCCAGCAGCTTTAACGGGCGGGGCTATGGCTACACCTTC. Protein: CASSFNGRGYGYTF.

The chain carries TRBV29-1 and TRBJ2-1; TRBD2 is a possible D gene (5 bases). The CDR3 is made up of 16 amino acids. V lost 0 bases to trimming and J lost 5 bases, with 17 bases between them. The germline V gene has CDR1 SQVTM and CDR2 ANQGSEA. The CDR3 DNA follows: TGCAGCGTTGAAGAACCGAGGGCTGTACCCAACAATGAGCAGTTCTTC. Its protein product is CSVEEPRAVPNNEQFF.

This chain connects TRBV12-5 to TRBJ2-7, with D unresolved. The CDR3 is 13 amino acids. V lost 1 base, J lost 3 bases, and 7 bases lay in between. In germline, CDR1 is LGHNT, CDR2 FRNRAP. The chain's CDR3 is CASGLGSGYEQYF. CDR3 nucleotides: TGTGCTAGTGGTTTGGGCTCGGGCTACGAGCAGTACTTC.

DNA for the CDR3: TGTGCCAGCAGTAACGCGGGACAGCGCTATGGCTACACCTTC. Protein sequence: CASSNAGQRYGYTF. This rearrangement joins TRBV7-9 to TRBJ1-2; TRBD1 matches 7 bases. This CDR3 region has 14 residues. Germline CDR1 reads SEHNR; CDR2 reads FQNEAQ (reference sequence). After removal of 6 bases from V and 4 bases from J, the junction contained 8 bases not matched to a gene.

The rearrangement joins TRBV29-1 to TRBJ1-2; D not certain. V shed 6 bases and J shed 5 bases, with 10 bases lying between them. The CDR3 totals 11 residues. Germline CDR1 is SQVTM and CDR2 is ANQGSEA. DNA of the CDR3: TGCAGCGTCCCCGGACTTTATGGCTACACCTTC. Residues: CSVPGLYGYTF.

This clonotype was counted a single time. This sequence joins TRBV20-1 and TRBJ2-3; no clear D gene. Germline-derived CDR1 and CDR2 are DFQATT and SNEGSKA (reference sequence). The CDR3 consists of 13 residues. V was shortened by 1 base and J by 2 bases, with 7 bases between the two germline ends. The CDR3: CSARGRNTDTQYF. CDR3 nucleotide sequence: TGCAGTGCTAGAGGTAGAAACACAGATACGCAGTATTTT.

This clonotype has a single count. The rearrangement joins TRBV12-3 or TRBV12-4 to TRBJ2-2, with 8 bases identical to TRBD2. The CDR3 loop spans 15 amino acids. V lost 6 bases to trimming and J lost 1 base; unmatched junction nucleotides: 4. CDR3 DNA sequence: TGTGCCAGCAGCCAGACTAGCGAGAACACCGGGGAGCTGTTTTTT. This sequence encodes CASSQTSENTGELFF.

This rearrangement joins TRBV13 to TRBJ2-1, with D perhaps given as TRBD1 or TRBD2 (5 bases each). The germline V gene has CDR1 PRHDT and CDR2 FYEKMQ (reference sequence). V dropped 5 bases and J dropped 6 bases, with 11 bases sitting between them. This CDR3 is built from 13 residues. CDR3 in amino acids: CASSLGTTNEQFF. The DNA for the CDR3 is TGTGCCAGCAGCCTCGGGACCACCAATGAGCAGTTCTTC.

This CDR3 reads CASRQGRLNGELFF. CDR3 nucleotide sequence: TGTGCCAGCCGACAGGGGCGATTGAACGGGGAGCTGTTTTTT. This sequence joins TRBV6-1 and TRBJ2-2; TRBD1 matches at 8 bases. The CDR3 is 14 residues long. Germline V gene sequence: CDR1 MNHNS, CDR2 SASEGT. V shed 8 bases and J 7 bases; nucleotides not matched to a gene: 9.

For the CDR3, the DNA is TGTGCCAGCAGTTTCAGGGACTCCTATAATTCACCCCTCCACTTT. The encoded protein is CASSFRDSYNSPLHF. The genes are TRBV27 and TRBJ1-6; TRBD1 is a possible D gene (5 bases). V shed 3 bases and J shed 0 bases, with 6 bases lying between them. The CDR3 is 15 residues long. Looked up from germline, CDR1 is MNHEY and CDR2 is SMNVEV (reference sequence).

This chain uses TRBV27 with TRBJ1-2; 11 positions match TRBD1. The V segment lost 5 bases and the J segment 4 bases; nucleotides outside the gene matches: 6. CDR1 MNHEY and CDR2 SMNVEV come from the germline V gene (reference sequence). This CDR3 comprises 15 residues. This CDR3 reads CASSNTGTGGYGYTF. DNA of the CDR3: TGTGCCAGCAGTAACACCGGGACAGGGGGCTATGGCTACACCTTC.